A single sample gave rise to the 28 T cell receptor beta chains below, sequenced in a study of CXCR3-negative and CXCR3-positive naive CD8 T cells. The study made its TRB cDNA libraries by 5' RACE, adding UMI labels. TCRdb re-called the 5' RACE reads, yielding one record per CDR3 amino acid sequence without DNA. Recorded for this sample: tens of thousands of distinct CDR3 sequences. The sequenced sample was memory CD8+ T cells from blood. The receptors were gathered from a human donor in good health. Some clones in this sample may be carry-over from other donors' samples.

The chain has TRBV7-8 and TRBJ2-2; TCRdb's assignment of TRBD2 cannot be checked, as there is no DNA. CDR3 length: 14 amino acids. Germline V CDR1 and CDR2: SGHVS, FQNEAQ. CDR3 residues: CASPLALNTGELFF.

This sequence joins TRBV29-1 and TRBJ2-7; the TCRdb D gene call, TRBD1, has no DNA to confirm it. Looked up from germline, CDR1 is SQVTM and CDR2 is ANQGSEA. The CDR3 covers 17 residues. The CDR3 reads CSVEDLGDAQGVYEQYF.

This chain links TRBV29-1 with TRBJ2-1; TCRdb picks TRBD2, but there is no DNA to check that call. This CDR3 is built from 13 residues. Germline V gene sequence: CDR1 SQVTM, CDR2 ANQGSEA. CDR3 region: CSFGTSDYNEQFF.

This chain links TRBV4-1 with TRBJ2-1; TCRdb's assignment of TRBD2 cannot be checked, as there is no DNA. This CDR3 region has 16 residues. Germline values: CDR1 MGHRA, CDR2 YSYEKL. The CDR3 protein is CASSHGPVAYYNEQFF.

This chain joins TRBV14 and TRBJ2-5; TCRdb lists TRBD2, though no DNA is available to test this call. The CDR3 loop spans 17 amino acids. In germline, CDR1 is SGHDN, CDR2 FVKESK. Here the CDR3 reads CASSHSLASYLGETQYF.

The chain carries TRBV20-1 and TRBJ2-2; TCRdb lists TRBD2, though no DNA is available to test this call. Germline V CDR1 and CDR2: DFQATT, SNEGSKA (reference sequence). CDR3 length: 15 amino acids. The CDR3 loop reads CSARDWGTPTRELFF.

This chain links TRBV25-1 with TRBJ2-3. CDR3 length equals 13 residues. Per the germline V gene, CDR1 is MGHDK and CDR2 is SYGVNS. CDR3 loop: CASSGLGTDTQYF.

The chain recombines TRBV28 with TRBJ1-1; TCRdb's D call of TRBD1 is untestable without DNA. CDR1 is MDHEN, CDR2 SYDVKM, per germline. The CDR3 totals 15 residues. The CDR3 reads CASSSNNRLDTEAFF.

The gene calls are TRBV14 and TRBJ2-7; TCRdb calls TRBD1, which cannot be checked without DNA. This CDR3 comprises 18 residues. The germline gives CDR1 SGHDN, CDR2 FVKESK. The CDR3 protein is CASSQEGYGTLSGYEQYF.

The chain links TRBV7-2 to TRBJ2-2; with no DNA, the TCRdb D assignment of TRBD1 cannot be verified. The CDR3 is 15 residues long. Per the germline V gene, CDR1 is SGHTA and CDR2 is FQGNSA. The CDR3 sequence: CASSPSRGLTGELFF. Full variable domain (outside the CDR3, taken from reference TRBV7-2 and TRBJ2-2): GAGVSQSPSNKVTEKGKDVELRCDPISGHTALYWYRQSLGQGLEFLIYFQGNSAPDKSGLPSDRFSAERTGGSVSTLTIQRTQQEDSAVYLCASSPSRGLTGELFFGEGSRLTVL.

The chain's CDR3 is CATTYPGVETQYF. This chain uses TRBV7-9 with TRBJ2-5; the TCRdb call, TRBD1, lacks DNA for checking. Germline CDR1 is SEHNR and CDR2 is FQNEAQ (reference sequence). The CDR3 sequence is 13 residues long.

The chain joins TRBV11-3 to TRBJ2-1; TCRdb's D call, TRBD2, is unchecked because there is no DNA. This CDR3 is built from 12 residues. Looked up from germline, CDR1 is SGHNT and CDR2 is YENEEA. CDR3: CASSGTGTSILF.

The chain has TRBV18 and TRBJ1-4. The length of the CDR3 is 15 residues. CDR1 is KGHSH, CDR2 LQKENI, per germline. CDR3 amino acids: CASSPPDPIGEKLFF.

This chain connects TRBV4-1 to TRBJ2-3; there is no DNA to check the TCRdb D call of TRBD2. The length of the CDR3 is 15 residues. Germline values: CDR1 MGHRA, CDR2 YSYEKL. The CDR3 sequence is CASSHEGQYTDTQYF.

The chain links TRBV29-1 to TRBJ2-3. The CDR3 has 11 residues. Germline loops: CDR1 SQVTM, CDR2 ANQGSEA. The CDR3 region is CSVVTADTQYF.

The CDR3 here is CASSQKQSGTALHFNQPQHF. J is TRBJ1-5 and V is TRBV7-8; TCRdb picks TRBD1, but there is no DNA to check that call. The germline V gene encodes CDR1 SGHVS and CDR2 FQNEAQ. This CDR3 has 20 residues.

The V gene is TRBV27, the J gene TRBJ1-2; absent DNA, TCRdb's TRBD1 call cannot be checked. CDR3 length: 13 amino acids. Germline CDR1 reads MNHEY; CDR2 reads SMNVEV (reference sequence). Here the CDR3 reads CASSLGRSYGYTF.

This chain uses TRBV5-1 with TRBJ1-5; TCRdb names TRBD1, which stays unverified in the absence of DNA. The germline V gene has CDR1 SGHRS and CDR2 YFSETQ. This CDR3 spans 14 amino acids. The CDR3 is CASSLGGSNQPQHF. The full variable domain, completed using reference TRBV5-1 and TRBJ1-5, is KAGVTQTPRYLIKTRGQQVTLSCSPISGHRSVSWYQQTPGQGLQFLFEYFSETQRNKGNFPGRFSGRQFSNSRSEMNVSTLELGDSALYLCASSLGGSNQPQHFGDGTRLSIL.

This sequence joins TRBV6-4 and TRBJ2-3. Germline V lookup: CDR1 MRHNA, CDR2 SNTAGT. The CDR3 spans 15 residues. The CDR3 protein is CASSDSIVSTDTQYF.

The V call is TRBV29-1, the J call TRBJ1-1. The CDR3 sequence is 14 residues long. Germline CDR1 SQVTM, CDR2 ANQGSEA. The chain's CDR3 is CSVDRGAQNTEAFF.

The chain has TRBV7-9 and TRBJ1-1; the D call from TCRdb, TRBD1, cannot be confirmed without DNA. The CDR3 consists of 14 residues. Germline assignment: CDR1 SEHNR and CDR2 FQNEAQ (reference sequence). CDR3 sequence: CASRRQGGNTEAFF.

The J gene is TRBJ2-3, the V gene TRBV29-1; the TCRdb call, TRBD2, lacks DNA for checking. The CDR3 runs 14 residues. Germline CDR1 is SQVTM and CDR2 is ANQGSEA. This CDR3 is CSVLGLAGTDTRYF.

Judged by frequency, this clonotype is medium-sized (0.01 to 0.1%). This sequence joins TRBV7-7 and TRBJ2-7; TCRdb proposes TRBD1, but this gene call is untestable without DNA. Germline V gene lookup returns CDR1 SSHAT and CDR2 FNYEAQ (reference sequence). The CDR3 runs to 15 residues. The CDR3 sequence: CASSPGDRDSYEQYF.

The CDR3 here is CASSLQGTSGYTF. This chain links TRBV4-1 with TRBJ1-2; TCRdb's D call, TRBD1, is unchecked because there is no DNA. The V gene's germline CDR1 is MGHRA and CDR2 YSYEKL. This CDR3 contains 13 residues.

CDR3 region: CASSFAGEAETQYF. The chain links TRBV28 to TRBJ2-5. The germline gives CDR1 MDHEN, CDR2 SYDVKM. CDR3 size: 14 residues.

CDR3 sequence: CASSLAWDTKFF. The J gene is TRBJ1-1, the V gene TRBV7-9; TCRdb names TRBD1, which stays unverified in the absence of DNA. CDR3 length equals 12 residues. The germline V gene has CDR1 SEHNR and CDR2 FQNEAQ (reference sequence).

The rearrangement joins TRBV5-6 to TRBJ2-7; TCRdb outputs TRBD1, but without DNA this stays unchecked. Germline V gives CDR1 SGHDT, CDR2 YYEEEE. CDR3 length: 13 amino acids. CDR3 sequence reads: CASSSTGLGEQYF.

The chain couples TRBV21-1 to TRBJ2-7; the D call from TCRdb, TRBD1, cannot be confirmed without DNA. TRBV21-1 is designated a pseudogene. The CDR3 is 14 amino acids. This CDR3 is CASSTRDNDYEQYF.